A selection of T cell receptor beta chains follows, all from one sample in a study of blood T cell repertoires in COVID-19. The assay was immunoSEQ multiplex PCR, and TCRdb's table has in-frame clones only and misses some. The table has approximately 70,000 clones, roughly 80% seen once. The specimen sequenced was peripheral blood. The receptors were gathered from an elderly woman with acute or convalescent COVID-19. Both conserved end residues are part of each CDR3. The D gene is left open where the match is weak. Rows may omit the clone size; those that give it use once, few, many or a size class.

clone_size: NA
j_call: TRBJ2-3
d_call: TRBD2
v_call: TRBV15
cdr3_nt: TGTGCCACCAGCAGAGATATCCTTGCCGGACTAGCGGGGGACACAGATACGCAGTATTTT
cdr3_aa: CATSRDILAGLAGDTDTQYF

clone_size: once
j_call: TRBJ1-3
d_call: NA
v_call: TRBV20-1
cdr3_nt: TGCAGTGCTAGAGTTCAAAACACCATATATTTT
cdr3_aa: CSARVQNTIYF

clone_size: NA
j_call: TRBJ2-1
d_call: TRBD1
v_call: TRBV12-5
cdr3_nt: TGTGCTAGTGGTTTGGTTTGGGACAGACCAGGGAATGAGCAGTTCTTC
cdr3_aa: CASGLVWDRPGNEQFF

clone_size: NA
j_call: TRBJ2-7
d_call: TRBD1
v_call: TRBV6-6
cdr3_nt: TGTGCCAGCAGTCCCGCCCAGGGACAGGGTATCCACGAGCAGTACTTC
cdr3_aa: CASSPAQGQGIHEQYF

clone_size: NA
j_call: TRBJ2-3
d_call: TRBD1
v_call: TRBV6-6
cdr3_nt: TGTGCCAGCAGTTTGGACAGGTCGGGCACAGATACGCAGTATTTT
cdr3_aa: CASSLDRSGTDTQYF

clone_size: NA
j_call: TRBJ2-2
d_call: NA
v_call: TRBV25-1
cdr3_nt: TGTGCCAGCAGTGTTACAGGGTCGAACACCGGGGAGCTGTTTTTT
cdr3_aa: CASSVTGSNTGELFF

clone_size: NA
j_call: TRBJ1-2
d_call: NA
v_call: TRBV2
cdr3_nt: TGTGCCAGCAGTGAGATCGGGGCCCAGGGGGGCTACACCTTC
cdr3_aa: CASSEIGAQGGYTF

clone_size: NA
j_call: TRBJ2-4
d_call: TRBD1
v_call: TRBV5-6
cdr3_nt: TGTGCCAGCAGCTTCCGGGACAGGGGTTTAGCCAAAAACATTCAGTACTTC
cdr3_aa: CASSFRDRGLAKNIQYF

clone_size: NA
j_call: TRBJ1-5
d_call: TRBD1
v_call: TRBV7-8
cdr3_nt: TGTGCCAGCAGCCAAAGACAGGGGGTTCGTCAGCCCCAGCATTTT
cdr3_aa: CASSQRQGVRQPQHF

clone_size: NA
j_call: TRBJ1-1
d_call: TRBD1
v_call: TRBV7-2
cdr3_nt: TGTGCCAGCAGCCAACTTACAGGGGCCATCACTGAAGCTTTCTTT
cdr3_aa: CASSQLTGAITEAFF

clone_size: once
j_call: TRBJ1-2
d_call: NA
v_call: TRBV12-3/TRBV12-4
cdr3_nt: TGTGCCAGCAGCCTCGACCAGGCCTATGGCTACACCTTC
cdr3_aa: CASSLDQAYGYTF

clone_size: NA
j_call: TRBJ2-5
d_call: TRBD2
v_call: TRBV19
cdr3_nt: TGTGCCAGTAGTATAGTGCCAGCGGGGGGGCAGAAGACCCAGTACTTC
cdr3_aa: CASSIVPAGGQKTQYF

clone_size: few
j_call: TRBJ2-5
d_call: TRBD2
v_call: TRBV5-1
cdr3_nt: TGCGCCAGCAGCCCATTTTTAGCGGGGGAAGAGACCCAGTACTTC
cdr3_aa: CASSPFLAGEETQYF

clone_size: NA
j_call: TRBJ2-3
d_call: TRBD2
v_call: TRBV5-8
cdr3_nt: TGTGCCAGCAGCCCCGAGGGGCGGGGGGGCCGGGGAGATACGCAGTATTTT
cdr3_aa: CASSPEGRGGRGDTQYF

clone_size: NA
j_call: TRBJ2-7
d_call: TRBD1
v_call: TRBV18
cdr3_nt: TGTGCCAGCTCTGGACAGGGTCGCATCTACGAGCAGTACTTC
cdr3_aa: CASSGQGRIYEQYF

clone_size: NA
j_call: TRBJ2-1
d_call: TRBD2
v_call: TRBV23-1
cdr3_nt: TGCGCCAGCAGTCAATCTGGGATTGTTAGCGGGGGATACAATGAGCAGTTCTTC
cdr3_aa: CASSQSGIVSGGYNEQFF

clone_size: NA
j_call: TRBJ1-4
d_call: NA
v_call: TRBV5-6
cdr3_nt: TGTGCCAGCAGCCTCCGACAGCAAAATGAAAAACTGTTTTTT
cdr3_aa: CASSLRQQNEKLFF

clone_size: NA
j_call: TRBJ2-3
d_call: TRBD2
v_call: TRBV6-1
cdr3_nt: TGTGCCAGCAGTGGCCAGACTAGCGGGGGGCTAGATACGCAGTATTTT
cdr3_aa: CASSGQTSGGLDTQYF

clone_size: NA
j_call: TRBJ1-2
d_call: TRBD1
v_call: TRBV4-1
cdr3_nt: TGCGCCAGCAGCCAAGGAGACAGGGAGTACTATGGCTACACCTTC
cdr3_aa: CASSQGDREYYGYTF

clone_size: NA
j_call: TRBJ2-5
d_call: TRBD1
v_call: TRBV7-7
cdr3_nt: TGTGCTAGCAGCAACAGGGGGCACGAGACCCAGTACTTC
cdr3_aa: CASSNRGHETQYF

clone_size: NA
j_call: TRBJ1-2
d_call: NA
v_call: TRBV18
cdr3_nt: TGTGCCAGCTCACCATTGTCAGGCGTCAACTATGGCTACACCTTC
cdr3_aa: CASSPLSGVNYGYTF

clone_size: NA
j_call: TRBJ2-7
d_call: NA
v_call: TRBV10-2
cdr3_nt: TGCGCCAGCAGTTCCGGGACACTATCCTACGAGCAGTACTTC
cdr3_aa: CASSSGTLSYEQYF

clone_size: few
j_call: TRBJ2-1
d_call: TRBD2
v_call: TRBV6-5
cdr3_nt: TGTGCCAGCAGTCAAAATGCGGGGGGGATCAATGAGCAGTTCTTC
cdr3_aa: CASSQNAGGINEQFF

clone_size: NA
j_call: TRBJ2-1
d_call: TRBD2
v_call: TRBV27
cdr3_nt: TGTGCCAGCAGTAGCGGGGGGGCCTCCTACAATGAGCAGTTCTTC
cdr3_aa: CASSSGGASYNEQFF

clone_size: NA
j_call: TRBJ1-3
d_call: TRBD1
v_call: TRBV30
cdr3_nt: TGTGCCTGCACGGACAGGGGAGCGGGAAACACCATATATTTT
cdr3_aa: CACTDRGAGNTIYF

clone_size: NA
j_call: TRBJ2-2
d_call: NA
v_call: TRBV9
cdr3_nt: TGTGCCAGCAGCGCTCGGACAGAACCGAACACCGGGGAGCTGTTTTTT
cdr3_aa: CASSARTEPNTGELFF

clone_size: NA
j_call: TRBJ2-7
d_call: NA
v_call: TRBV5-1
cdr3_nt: TGCGCCAGCAGCTCGGACAGACAACAGTACGAGCAGTACTTC
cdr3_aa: CASSSDRQQYEQYF

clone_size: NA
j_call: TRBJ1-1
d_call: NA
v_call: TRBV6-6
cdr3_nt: TGTGCCAGCAGTCCCCCCACGGAGACTGAAGCTTTCTTT
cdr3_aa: CASSPPTETEAFF

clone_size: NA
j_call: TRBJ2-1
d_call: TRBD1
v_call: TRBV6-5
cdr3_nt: TGTGCCAGCAGCCCGGACAGGGTCGTATTCAATGAGCAGTTCTTC
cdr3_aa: CASSPDRVVFNEQFF

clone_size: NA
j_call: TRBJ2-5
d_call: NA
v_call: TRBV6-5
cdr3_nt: TGTGCCAGCAGTTACTCGAGGACTTTCGAGACCCAGTACTTC
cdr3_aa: CASSYSRTFETQYF

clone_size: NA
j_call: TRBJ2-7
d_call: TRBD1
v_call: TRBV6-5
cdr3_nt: TGTGCCAGCAGACCCCCGGGACAGGGTTTTTTGCAGTACTTC
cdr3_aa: CASRPPGQGFLQYF

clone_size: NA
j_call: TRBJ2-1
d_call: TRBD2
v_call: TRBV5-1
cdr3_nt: TGCGCCAGCAGCTGGACTAGCGGGGGGGGCAATGAGCAGTTCTTC
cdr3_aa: CASSWTSGGGNEQFF

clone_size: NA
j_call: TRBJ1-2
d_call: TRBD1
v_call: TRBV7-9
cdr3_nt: TGTGCCAGCAGCGCCAGGCTCGACAGGGCCAACTACACCTTC
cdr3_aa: CASSARLDRANYTF

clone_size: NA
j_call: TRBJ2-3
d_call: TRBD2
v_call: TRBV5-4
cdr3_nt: TGTGCCAGCAGTTTAAGACTAGCAGGTACGCAGTATTTT
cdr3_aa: CASSLRLAGTQYF

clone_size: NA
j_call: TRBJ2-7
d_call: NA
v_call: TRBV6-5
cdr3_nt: TGTGCCAGCAGTCTGGGGGCCTCCCCCTCCTACGAGCAGTACTTC
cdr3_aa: CASSLGASPSYEQYF

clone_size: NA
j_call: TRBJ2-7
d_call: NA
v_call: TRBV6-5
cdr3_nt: TGTGCCAGCAGTTACTCGACACAGGGCCCCGAGCAGTACTTC
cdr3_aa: CASSYSTQGPEQYF

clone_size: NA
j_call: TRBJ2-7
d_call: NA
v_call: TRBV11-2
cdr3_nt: TGTGCCAGCAGCTTAGAGGCTAGCGTCTCCTACGAGCAGTACTTC
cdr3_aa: CASSLEASVSYEQYF

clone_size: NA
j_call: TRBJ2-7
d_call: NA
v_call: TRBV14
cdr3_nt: TGTGCCAGCAGCCAAGATGGTCCCGCGGCCAGAGGCTACGAGCAGTACTTC
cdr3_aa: CASSQDGPAARGYEQYF

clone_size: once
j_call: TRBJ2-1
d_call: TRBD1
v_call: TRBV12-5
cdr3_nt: TGTGCTAGTGGTTTGGTACTAGGGGGACAGGGGCACAATGAGCAGTTCTTC
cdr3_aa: CASGLVLGGQGHNEQFF

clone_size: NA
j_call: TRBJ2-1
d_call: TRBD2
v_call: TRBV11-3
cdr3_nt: TGTGCCAGCAGCTTAGAGGGGGGGTTCTGGGCGAATGAGCAGTTCTTC
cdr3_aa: CASSLEGGFWANEQFF

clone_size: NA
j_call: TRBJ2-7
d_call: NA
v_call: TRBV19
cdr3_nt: TGTGCCAGTAGTCTAACAGGTTTCGTGAGGTTATACGAGCAGTACTTC
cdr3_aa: CASSLTGFVRLYEQYF

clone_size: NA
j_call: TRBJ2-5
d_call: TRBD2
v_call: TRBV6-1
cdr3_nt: TGTGCCAGCAGCGAAGGACTAGCGGGGTATGAGACCCAGTACTTC
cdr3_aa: CASSEGLAGYETQYF

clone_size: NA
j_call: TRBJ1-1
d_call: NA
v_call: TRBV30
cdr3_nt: TGTGCCTGGAGTTTGGCGGGGGTAAGCACTGAAGCTTTCTTT
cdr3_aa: CAWSLAGVSTEAFF

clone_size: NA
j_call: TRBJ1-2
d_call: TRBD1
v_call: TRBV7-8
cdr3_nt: TGTGCCAGCAGCCCCGGGACAGATAATGGCTACACCTTC
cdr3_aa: CASSPGTDNGYTF

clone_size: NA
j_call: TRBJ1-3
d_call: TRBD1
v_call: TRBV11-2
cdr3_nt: TGTGCCAGCAGCTCAAGGGGGCGGGGCCGCTCTGGAAACACCATATATTTT
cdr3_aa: CASSSRGRGRSGNTIYF

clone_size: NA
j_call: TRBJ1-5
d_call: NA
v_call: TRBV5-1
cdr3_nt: TGCGCCAGCAGCCTGGGGGGGACAACCTATAGCAATCAGCCCCAGCATTTT
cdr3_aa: CASSLGGTTYSNQPQHF